Below, 7 T cell receptor beta chains from the same sample are listed, as sequenced in a study of CD8+ T cells in alopecia areata. Extracted RNA was reverse transcribed into cDNA, the sequencing template. Only in-frame clones appear in the TCRdb table, and some are missing; sequencing was by immunoSEQ multiplex PCR. The data contain 120,000 or so clones, 47% of them singletons. The sequencing sample was made of NKG2D-low CD8+ T cells sorted from blood. The receptors shown here come from a human donor with alopecia areata.

This rearrangement joins TRBV27 to TRBJ1-2; D remains ambiguous. The germline V gene has CDR1 MNHEY and CDR2 SMNVEV (reference sequence). The length of the CDR3 is 12 residues. Trimming pared 7 bases from V and 0 bases from J, leaving 6 bases between. This CDR3 reads CASKGSNYGYTF. CDR3 sequence (DNA): TGTGCCAGCAAGGGATCTAACTATGGCTACACCTTC.

This clone was seen a handful of times. The genes are TRBV9 and TRBJ1-1; TRBD1 matches 8 bases. Per germline, CDR1 SGDLS and CDR2 YYNGEE. The CDR3 has 15 residues. With 3 bases clipped from V and 0 bases from J, the junction kept 4 bases outside the gene matches. CDR3 region: CASSAGTGLNTEAFF. CDR3 sequence (DNA): TGTGCCAGCAGCGCCGGGACAGGATTGAACACTGAAGCTTTCTTT. Together with reference TRBV9 and TRBJ1-1, the CDR3 gives the full variable domain: DSGVTQTPKHLITATGQRVTLRCSPRSGDLSVYWYQQSLDQGLQFLIQYYNGEERAKGNILERFSAQQFPDLHSELNLSSLELGDSALYFCASSAGTGLNTEAFFGQGTRLTVV.

As concerns this clone: Distinct nucleotide sequences in the sample also encode this CDR3. The V gene is TRBV4-3, the J gene TRBJ1-1; D not resolved. This CDR3 comprises 12 residues. Trimming pared 0 bases from V and 2 bases from J, leaving 1 base between. CDR1 is LGHNA and CDR2 is YSLEER in the germline V gene. For the CDR3, the DNA is TGCGCCAGCAGCCAAGACAACACTGAAGCTTTCTTT. Encoded protein: CASSQDNTEAFF.

The chain is built from TRBV5-1 and TRBJ1-2; no reliable D call. Germline V gene data show CDR1 as SGHRS and CDR2 as YFSETQ. CDR3 length: 11 amino acids. Deletions cut 4 bases from V and 5 bases from J, with 6 bases between. The CDR3 spells CASSSGYGYTF. CDR3 coding DNA: TGCGCCAGCAGCAGTGGGTATGGCTACACCTTC.

The CDR3 spells CASRRSQSLNQPQHF. The CDR3, as DNA: TGTGCCAGCAGGCGAAGCCAGTCTCTAAATCAGCCCCAGCATTTT. The chain links TRBV27 to TRBJ1-5; D call uncertain. The CDR3 consists of 15 residues. Trimming removed 6 bases from V and 4 bases from J, with 16 bases in between. In germline, CDR1 is MNHEY, CDR2 SMNVEV (reference sequence).

The chain links TRBV30 to TRBJ1-4; D unresolved. Trimming removed 1 base from V and 4 bases from J, with 10 bases in between. CDR3 length: 14 amino acids. CDR1 is GTSNPN, CDR2 SVGIG, per germline (reference sequence). CDR3 amino acids: CAWSGQVLNEKLFF. The CDR3 DNA reads as TGTGCCTGGAGTGGACAAGTCCTTAATGAAAAACTGTTTTTT.

This clone was seen more than once but under ten times. The J gene is TRBJ2-7, the V gene TRBV2, with no clear D. Germline values: CDR1 SNHLY, CDR2 FYNNEI. The CDR3 contains 12 residues. Trimming cost V 4 bases and J 3 bases, with 7 bases left between them. The CDR3 spells CASSGSFYEQYF. CDR3 DNA: TGTGCCAGCAGTGGGTCATTCTACGAGCAGTACTTC.